This TCR beta chain comes out of a study of beta chain features in type 1 diabetes. Study details: Healthy donors resembled patients in age, gender and cell yields.

This CDR3 has 13 amino acids. Trimming shortened V by 7 bases and J by 4 bases, and 13 bases separated the two germline ends. Germline V gene sequence: CDR1 MNHNY, CDR2 SVGAGI (reference sequence). Via the markers CD45RO/CCR7/CD25/CD127/CD95/CD27, stem cell-like memory, regulatory, central memory and naive CD4+ cells were sorted. Reverse transcribing all isolated RNA meant expressed TCRB transcripts were sequenced. Assay: immunoSEQ multiplex PCR; the TCRdb copy retains only in-frame clones and omits some. Among fewer than 900,000 clones listed, 15% to 20% were seen once. The material sequenced was naive CD4+ T cells from blood. This TCR derives from a woman aged 18 to 35 in good health. The chain has TRBV6-6 and TRBJ2-5; the D call may be TRBD1 or TRBD2 (6 bases each). The CDR3 loop reads CASTNGGGETQYF. CDR3 bases: TGTGCCAGCACCAACGGGGGCGGAGAGACCCAGTACTTC.